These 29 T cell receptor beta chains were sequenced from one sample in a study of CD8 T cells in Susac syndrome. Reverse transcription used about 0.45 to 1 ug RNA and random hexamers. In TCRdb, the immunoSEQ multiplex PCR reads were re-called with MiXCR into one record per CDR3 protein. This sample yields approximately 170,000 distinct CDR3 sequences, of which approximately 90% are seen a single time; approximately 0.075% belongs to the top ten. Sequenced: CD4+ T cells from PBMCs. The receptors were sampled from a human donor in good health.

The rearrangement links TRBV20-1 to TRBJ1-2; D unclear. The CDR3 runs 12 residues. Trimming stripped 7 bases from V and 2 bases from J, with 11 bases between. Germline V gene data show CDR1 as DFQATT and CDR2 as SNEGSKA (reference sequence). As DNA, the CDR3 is TGCAGTGAGGTCGGCAGGAACTATGGCTACACCTTC. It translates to CSEVGRNYGYTF.

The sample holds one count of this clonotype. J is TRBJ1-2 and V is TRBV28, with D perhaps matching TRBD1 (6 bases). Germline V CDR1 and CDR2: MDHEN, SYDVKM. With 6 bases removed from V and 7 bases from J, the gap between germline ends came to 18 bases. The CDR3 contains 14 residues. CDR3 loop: CASSSPGGWGGYTF. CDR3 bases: TGTGCCAGCAGCTCCCCGGGGGGCTGGGGTGGCTACACCTTC.

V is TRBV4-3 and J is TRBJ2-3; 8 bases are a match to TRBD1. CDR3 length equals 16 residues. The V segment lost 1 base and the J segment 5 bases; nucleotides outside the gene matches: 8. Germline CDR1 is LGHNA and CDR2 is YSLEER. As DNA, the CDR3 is TGCGCCAGCAGCCAAGGACAGGGGTTATTGGGAGATACGCAGTATTTT. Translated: CASSQGQGLLGDTQYF.

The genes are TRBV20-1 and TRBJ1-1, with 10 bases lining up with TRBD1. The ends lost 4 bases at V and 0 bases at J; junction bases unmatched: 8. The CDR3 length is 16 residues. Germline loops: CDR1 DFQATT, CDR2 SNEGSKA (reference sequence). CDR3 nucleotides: TGCAGTGCTAAGACAGACAGGGGGCGGGTGAACACTGAAGCTTTCTTT. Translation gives CSAKTDRGRVNTEAFF.

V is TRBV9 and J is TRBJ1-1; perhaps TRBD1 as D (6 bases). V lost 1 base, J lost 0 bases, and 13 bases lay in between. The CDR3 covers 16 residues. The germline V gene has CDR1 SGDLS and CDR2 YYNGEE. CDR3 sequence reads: CASSVLQGLLNTEAFF. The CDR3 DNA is TGTGCCAGCAGCGTACTACAGGGATTGCTGAACACTGAAGCTTTCTTT.

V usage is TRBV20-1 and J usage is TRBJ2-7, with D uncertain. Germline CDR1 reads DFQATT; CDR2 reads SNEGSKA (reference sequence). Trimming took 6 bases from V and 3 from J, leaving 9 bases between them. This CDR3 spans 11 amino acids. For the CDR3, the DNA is TGCAGTGCAGGGCTGGGCTACGAGCAGTACTTC. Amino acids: CSAGLGYEQYF.

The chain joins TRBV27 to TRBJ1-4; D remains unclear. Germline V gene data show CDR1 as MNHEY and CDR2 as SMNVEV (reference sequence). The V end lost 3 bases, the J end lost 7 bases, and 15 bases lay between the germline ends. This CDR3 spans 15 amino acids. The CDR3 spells CASSLLSIEGEKLFF. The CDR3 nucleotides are TGTGCCAGCAGTTTGCTTTCAATAGAGGGTGAAAAACTGTTTTTT.

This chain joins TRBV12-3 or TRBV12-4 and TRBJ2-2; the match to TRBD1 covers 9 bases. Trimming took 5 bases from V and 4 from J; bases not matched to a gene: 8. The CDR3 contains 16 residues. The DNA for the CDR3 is TGTGCCAGCAGTCAATACAGGGGGCAGAGCACCGGGGAGCTGTTTTTT. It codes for CASSQYRGQSTGELFF.

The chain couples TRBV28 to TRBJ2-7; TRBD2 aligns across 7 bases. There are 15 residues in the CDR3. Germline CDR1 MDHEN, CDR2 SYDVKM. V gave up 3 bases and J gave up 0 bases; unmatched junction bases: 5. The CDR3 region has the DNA TGTGCCAGCAGTTTGGCCGGGGGGAACTCCTACGAGCAGTACTTC. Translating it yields CASSLAGGNSYEQYF.

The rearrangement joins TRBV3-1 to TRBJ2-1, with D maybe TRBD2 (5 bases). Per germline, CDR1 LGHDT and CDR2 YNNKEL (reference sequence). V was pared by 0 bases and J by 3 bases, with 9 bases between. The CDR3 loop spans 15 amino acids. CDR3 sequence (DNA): TGTGCCAGCAGCCAAGACGAGGGTTTCTACAATGAGCAGTTCTTC. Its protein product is CASSQDEGFYNEQFF.

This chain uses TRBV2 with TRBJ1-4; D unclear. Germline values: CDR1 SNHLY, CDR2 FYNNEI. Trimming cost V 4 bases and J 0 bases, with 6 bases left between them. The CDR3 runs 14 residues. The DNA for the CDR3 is TGTGCCAGCAGTGGGCGGACAACTAATGAAAAACTGTTTTTT. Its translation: CASSGRTTNEKLFF.

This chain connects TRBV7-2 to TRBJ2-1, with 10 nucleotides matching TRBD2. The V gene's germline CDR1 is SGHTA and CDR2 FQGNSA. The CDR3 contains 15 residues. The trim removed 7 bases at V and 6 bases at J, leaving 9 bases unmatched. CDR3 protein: CASTVERGGSNEQFF. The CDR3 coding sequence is TGTGCCAGCACGGTAGAGCGGGGGGGAAGCAATGAGCAGTTCTTC.

In DNA form, the CDR3 reads TGCGCCAGCAGCTTGGACAGTCTAAATCAGCCCCAGCATTTT. Encoded protein: CASSLDSLNQPQHF. The chain joins TRBV5-1 to TRBJ1-5; D is unclear. This CDR3 comprises 14 residues. V lost 0 bases to trimming and J lost 4 bases, with 8 bases between them. Germline CDR1 and CDR2: SGHRS and YFSETQ.

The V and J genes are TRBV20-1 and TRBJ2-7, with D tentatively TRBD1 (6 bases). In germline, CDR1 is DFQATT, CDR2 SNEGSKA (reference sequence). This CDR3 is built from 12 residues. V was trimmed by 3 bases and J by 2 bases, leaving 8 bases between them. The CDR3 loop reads CSASRDTYEQYF. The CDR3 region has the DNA TGCAGTGCTAGTCGGGACACCTACGAGCAGTACTTC.

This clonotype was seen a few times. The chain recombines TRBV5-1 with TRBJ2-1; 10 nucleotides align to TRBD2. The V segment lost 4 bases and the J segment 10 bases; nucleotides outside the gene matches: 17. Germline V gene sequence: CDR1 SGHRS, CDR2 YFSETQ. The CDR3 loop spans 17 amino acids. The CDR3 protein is CASSGTAKGAGGGEQFF. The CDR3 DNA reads TGCGCCAGCAGCGGTACGGCCAAGGGAGCGGGAGGGGGAGAGCAGTTCTTC.

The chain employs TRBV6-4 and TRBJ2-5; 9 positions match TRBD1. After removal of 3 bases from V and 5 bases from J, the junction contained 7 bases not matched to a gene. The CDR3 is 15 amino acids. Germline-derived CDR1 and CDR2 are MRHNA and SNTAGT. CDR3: CASSEGTGRSETQYF. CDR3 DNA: TGTGCCAGCAGTGAAGGGACAGGGCGGTCGGAGACCCAGTACTTC.

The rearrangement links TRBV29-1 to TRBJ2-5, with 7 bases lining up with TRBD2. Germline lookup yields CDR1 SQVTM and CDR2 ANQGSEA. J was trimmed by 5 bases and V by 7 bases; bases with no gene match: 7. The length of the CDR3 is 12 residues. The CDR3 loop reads CSAWTRWETQYF. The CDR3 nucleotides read TGCAGCGCCTGGACTAGGTGGGAGACCCAGTACTTC.

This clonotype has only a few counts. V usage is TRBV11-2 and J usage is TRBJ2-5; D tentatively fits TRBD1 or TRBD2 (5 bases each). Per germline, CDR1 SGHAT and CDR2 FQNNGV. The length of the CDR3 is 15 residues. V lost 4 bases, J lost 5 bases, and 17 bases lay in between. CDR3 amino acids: CASSSGPRRRETQYF. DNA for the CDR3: TGTGCCAGCAGCTCGGGACCTCGGAGGAGGGAGACCCAGTACTTC.

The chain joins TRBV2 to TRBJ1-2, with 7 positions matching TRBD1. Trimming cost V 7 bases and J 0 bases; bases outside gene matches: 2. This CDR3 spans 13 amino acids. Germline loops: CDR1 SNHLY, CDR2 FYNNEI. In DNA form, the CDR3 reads TGTGCCAGCACCGGGACAGCTAACTATGGCTACACCTTC. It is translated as CASTGTANYGYTF.

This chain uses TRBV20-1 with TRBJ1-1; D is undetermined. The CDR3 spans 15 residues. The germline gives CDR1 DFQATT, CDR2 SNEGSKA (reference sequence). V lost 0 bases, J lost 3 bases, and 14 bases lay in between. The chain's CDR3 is CSARDIPGVYTEAFF. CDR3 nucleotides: TGCAGTGCTAGAGATATTCCGGGAGTTTACACTGAAGCTTTCTTT.

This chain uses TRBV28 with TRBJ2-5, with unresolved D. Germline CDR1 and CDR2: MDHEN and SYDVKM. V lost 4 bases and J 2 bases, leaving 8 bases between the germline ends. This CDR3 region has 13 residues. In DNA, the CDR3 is TGTGCCAGCAGTTCAGGCAGTCAAGAGACCCAGTACTTC. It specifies CASSSGSQETQYF. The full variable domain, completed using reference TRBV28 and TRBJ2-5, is DVKVTQSSRYLVKRTGEKVFLECVQDMDHENMFWYRQDPGLGLRLIYFSYDVKMKEKGDIPEGYSVSREKKERFSLILESASTNQTSMYLCASSSGSQETQYFGPGTRLLVL.

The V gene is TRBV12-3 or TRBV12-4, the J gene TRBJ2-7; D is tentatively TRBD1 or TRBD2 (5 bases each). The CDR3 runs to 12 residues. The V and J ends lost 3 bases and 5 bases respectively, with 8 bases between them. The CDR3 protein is CASSFEGNEQYF. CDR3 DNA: TGTGCCAGCAGTTTCGAGGGGAACGAGCAGTACTTC.

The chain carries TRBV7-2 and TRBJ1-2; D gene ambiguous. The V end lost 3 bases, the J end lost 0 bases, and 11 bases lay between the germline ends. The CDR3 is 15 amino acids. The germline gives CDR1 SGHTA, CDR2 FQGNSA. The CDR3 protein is CASSFPRASNYGYTF. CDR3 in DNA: TGTGCCAGCAGCTTCCCGAGGGCATCTAACTATGGCTACACCTTC.

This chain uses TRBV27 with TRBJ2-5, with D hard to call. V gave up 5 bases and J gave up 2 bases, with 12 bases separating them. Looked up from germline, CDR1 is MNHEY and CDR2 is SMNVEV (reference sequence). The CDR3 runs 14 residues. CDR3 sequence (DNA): TGTGCCAGCAGTGCGGCAGGAGAACAAGAGACCCAGTACTTC. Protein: CASSAAGEQETQYF.

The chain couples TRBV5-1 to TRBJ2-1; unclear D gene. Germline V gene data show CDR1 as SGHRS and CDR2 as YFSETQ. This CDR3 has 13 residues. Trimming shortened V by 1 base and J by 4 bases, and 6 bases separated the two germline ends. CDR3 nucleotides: TGCGCCAGCAGCTTGAACTCTTACAATGAGCAGTTCTTC. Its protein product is CASSLNSYNEQFF.

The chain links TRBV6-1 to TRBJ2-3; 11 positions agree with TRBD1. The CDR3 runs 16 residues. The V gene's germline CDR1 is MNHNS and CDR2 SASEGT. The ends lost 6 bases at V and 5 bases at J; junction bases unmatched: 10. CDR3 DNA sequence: TGTGCCAGCAGCCTGATCCCGGGGACAGGGGGAGATACGCAGTATTTT. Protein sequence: CASSLIPGTGGDTQYF.

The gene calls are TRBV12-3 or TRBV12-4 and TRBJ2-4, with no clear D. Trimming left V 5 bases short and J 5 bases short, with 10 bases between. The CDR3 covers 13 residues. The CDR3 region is CASSLAAENIQYF. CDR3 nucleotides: TGTGCCAGCAGTCTGGCGGCGGAAAACATTCAGTACTTC.

The CDR3 DNA sequence: TGTGCCTGGAGTGTAGAGGGCCAGCCCAACACTGAAGCTTTCTTT. Translation: CAWSVEGQPNTEAFF. This chain joins TRBV30 and TRBJ1-1; D unclear. The CDR3 consists of 15 residues. V was pared by 0 bases and J by 2 bases, with 13 bases between. The V gene's germline CDR1 is GTSNPN and CDR2 SVGIG (reference sequence).

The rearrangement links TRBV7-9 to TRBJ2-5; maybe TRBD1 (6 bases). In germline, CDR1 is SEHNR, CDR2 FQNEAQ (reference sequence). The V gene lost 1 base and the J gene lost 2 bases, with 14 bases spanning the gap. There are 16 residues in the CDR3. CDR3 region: CASSLVSGTLQETQYF. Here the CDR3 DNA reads TGTGCCAGCAGCTTAGTCTCCGGGACATTGCAAGAGACCCAGTACTTC.